This record covers a single TCR beta chain. This specimen comes from a study of T cell changes during pregnancy in multiple sclerosis. Only in-frame clones appear in the TCRdb table, and some are missing; sequencing was by immunoSEQ multiplex PCR. The sample gives some 60,000 clones, about 90% of which show up once; about 2.9% is in the top ten. CDR3 length equals 15 residues. V lost 5 bases and J lost 0, with 13 bases in between. Germline V gene sequence: CDR1 LNHDA, CDR2 SQIVND (reference sequence). This receptor was identified in a female donor in good health, enrolled as a control in a pregnancy study. The J gene is TRBJ1-2, the V gene TRBV19, with TRBD1 as a possible D gene (6 bases). Sequences were derived from peripheral blood, sampled in the third trimester of pregnancy. CDR3 bases: TGTGCCAGTAGTCTGGACAGCCACGCTAACTATGGCTACACCTTC. Encoded protein: CASSLDSHANYGYTF.